This TCR beta chain stems from a study of blood T cell repertoires in COVID-19. Study context: From T cells, B-cell-depleted T cells, or PBMCs came the material, which was cDNA or gDNA.

Profiled with immunoSEQ multiplex PCR; TCRdb holds only in-frame clones, not every one. The repertoire has approximately 230,000 clones, 83% of them found once; the top ten carry 5.7%. The CDR3 spans 15 residues. After removal of 4 bases from V and 4 bases from J, the junction contained 8 bases not matched to a gene. Germline V gives CDR1 WNHNN, CDR2 SYGVQD (reference sequence). This clone appeared a few times. Sequencing was carried out using peripheral blood. The chain recombines TRBV10-1 with TRBJ2-7, with 9 bases that match TRBD1. This TCR was sampled from a man at least 80 years old with acute or convalescent COVID-19. The CDR3 region is CASSARWTGVYEQYF. CDR3 sequence (DNA): TGCGCCAGCAGTGCCCGCTGGACAGGGGTATACGAGCAGTACTTC.